The 10 T cell receptor beta chains below all came from one sample that was sequenced in a study of blood T cell repertoires in COVID-19. Method: immunoSEQ multiplex PCR; TCRdb's copy keeps in-frame clones and lacks some. Among 250,000 to 350,000 clones listed, approximately 84% were seen once. Source material: peripheral blood. These receptors were obtained from a person between 65 and 79 years old with COVID-19, enrolled during active disease.

The V call is TRBV19, the J call TRBJ2-3, with D unclear. The V gene lost 7 bases and the J gene lost 3 bases, with 14 bases spanning the gap. Germline V gene data show CDR1 as LNHDA and CDR2 as SQIVND (reference sequence). This CDR3 spans 14 amino acids. CDR3 loop: CASKREVWTDTQYF. CDR3 coding DNA: TGTGCCAGTAAGAGAGAGGTCTGGACAGATACGCAGTATTTT.

The rearrangement uses TRBV30 and TRBJ1-2, with a possible D match to TRBD1 (5 bases). Germline-derived CDR1 and CDR2 are GTSNPN and SVGIG (reference sequence). CDR3 size: 13 residues. The V end lost 0 bases, the J end lost 7 bases, and 12 bases lay between the germline ends. CDR3 protein: CAWSVGGERGYTF. As DNA, the CDR3 is TGTGCCTGGAGTGTGGGAGGGGAACGTGGCTACACCTTC.

V and J are TRBV19 and TRBJ2-6; a weak D match, TRBD1 (5 bases). CDR1 LNHDA and CDR2 SQIVND come from the germline V gene (reference sequence). Trimming took 0 bases from V and 0 from J, leaving 15 bases between them. This CDR3 contains 19 residues. The CDR3 protein is CASSIDLQGTHSGANVLTF. The CDR3, as DNA: TGTGCCAGTAGTATAGACCTTCAGGGAACCCACTCTGGGGCCAACGTCCTGACTTTC.

The chain combines TRBV7-9 with TRBJ1-3, with a weak D call TRBD1 (6 bases). This CDR3 has 17 amino acids. The V gene's germline CDR1 is SEHNR and CDR2 FQNEAQ (reference sequence). V lost 3 bases, J lost 2 bases, and 17 bases lay in between. The chain's CDR3 is CASSFHPGHSAGNTIYF. CDR3 bases: TGTGCCAGCAGCTTTCATCCGGGACACAGCGCTGGAAACACCATATATTTT.

This clone appeared a single time. The J gene is TRBJ2-2, the V gene TRBV12-5; tentatively, D is TRBD1 (6 bases). CDR1 is LGHNT and CDR2 is FRNRAP in the germline V gene. The CDR3 is 16 residues long. V was trimmed by 7 bases and J by 1 base, leaving 16 bases between them. The CDR3 reads CASATTSGENTGELFF. The CDR3 DNA is TGTGCTAGTGCCACGACGTCAGGGGAGAACACCGGGGAGCTGTTTTTT.

This clone was counted between two and nine times. J is TRBJ1-3 and V is TRBV5-1; 7 bases are shared with TRBD1. The CDR3 extends over 15 amino acids. With V trimmed by 0 bases and J by 4 bases, 4 bases remained unmatched. The V gene's germline CDR1 is SGHRS and CDR2 YFSETQ. CDR3 residues: CASSLVGGAGNTIYF. The DNA of the CDR3 is TGCGCCAGCAGCTTGGTAGGGGGCGCCGGAAACACCATATATTTT.

The genes are TRBV7-9 and TRBJ2-2, with D possibly matching TRBD1 (6 bases). The CDR3 is 14 residues long. The V end lost 0 bases, the J end lost 7 bases, and 9 bases lay between the germline ends. Germline-derived CDR1 and CDR2 are SEHNR and FQNEAQ (reference sequence). DNA for the CDR3: TGTGCCAGCAGCTTAGCGAAACAGGGCGGGGAGCTGTTTTTT. Its translation is CASSLAKQGGELFF.

This sequence joins TRBV4-1 and TRBJ2-2, with a weak D call TRBD2 (6 bases). CDR1 and CDR2 (germline): MGHRA, YSYEKL. The CDR3 extends over 15 amino acids. The V end lost 2 bases, the J end lost 2 bases, and 9 bases lay between the germline ends. The CDR3: CASSQTGRNTGELFF. CDR3 DNA: TGCGCCAGCAGCCAAACCGGGAGAAACACCGGGGAGCTGTTTTTT.

The V gene is TRBV25-1, the J gene TRBJ1-6; D gene uncertain. The CDR3 runs to 15 residues. Germline V gene lookup returns CDR1 MGHDK and CDR2 SYGVNS. V lost 3 bases, J lost 7 bases, and 13 bases lay in between. The CDR3 coding sequence is TGTGCCAGCAGTGACTATGGTCACGGGAATTCACCCCTCCACTTT. This encodes CASSDYGHGNSPLHF.

The CDR3 loop reads CAWSRGRLETQYF. DNA of the CDR3: TGTGCCTGGAGTCGAGGCCGGTTGGAGACCCAGTACTTC. The chain carries TRBV30 and TRBJ2-5; D gene ambiguous. The germline V gene encodes CDR1 GTSNPN and CDR2 SVGIG (reference sequence). Trimming took off 2 bases at V and 5 bases at J, with 12 bases between the two ends. CDR3 length: 13 amino acids. Full variable domain (missing parts from reference TRBV30 and TRBJ2-5): SQTIHQWPATLVQPVGSPLSLECTVEGTSNPNLYWYRQAAGRGLQLLFYSVGIGQISSEVPQNLSASRPQDRQFILSSKKLLLSDSGFYLCAWSRGRLETQYFGPGTRLLVL.